The T cell receptor beta chain described here comes from a study of OX40 agonist ivuxolimab in advanced cancers. Study-wide context: Two patients with cutaneous melanoma and one with hepatocellular carcinoma, three in total, showed partial responses.

This table comes from immunoSEQ multiplex PCR, and its TCRdb copy is limited to in-frame clones, with some not included. This sample has approximately 58,000 clones, with 80% to 90% found just once. Germline V gene sequence: CDR1 MNHNY, CDR2 SVGAGI (reference sequence). The CDR3 is 15 amino acids. The ends were cut back, 6 bases at V and 0 bases at J, with 13 bases in the middle. The sample here was CD4+ or CD8+ T cells sorted from blood, taken in a trial of the OX40 agonist ivuxolimab. The sequence derives from an adult with an advanced solid tumor such as melanoma, head and neck, liver or kidney cancer. This chain joins TRBV6-6 and TRBJ2-3; the D gene is possibly TRBD2 (5 bases). In nucleotides, the CDR3 is TGTGCCAGCAGACCCTGGACTTCTAGCACAGATACGCAGTATTTT. Its protein product is CASRPWTSSTDTQYF.